This T cell receptor beta chain was documented in a study of T cell responses to AZD1222 COVID-19 vaccine. Findings of the study overall: Recipients of two AZD1222 doses showed rising Spike-specific TCR breadth and depth. Repertoire sampling happened only post peak T cell response. A mostly white British donor set with more females was recruited, and clonal diversity was possibly underestimated. In the spike-specific TCR repertoire, nearly half reportedly target unmutated variant regions.

For this clone: What it binds is not known.

Between the trimmed V and J ends, which lost 4 bases and 5 bases, there was a span of 13 bases. This CDR3 is built from 14 residues. CDR1 and CDR2 (germline): SGHRS, YFSETQ. Clones were read by immunoSEQ multiplex PCR, and TCRdb kept only the in-frame ones, dropping some. The top ten hold 2% to 2.5% of the sample, which has about 110,000 clones, just under 95% seen once. The sample in question was peripheral blood, obtained 28 days after the second AZD1222 dose. The rearrangement uses TRBV5-1 and TRBJ2-4, with a weak D call TRBD1 (7 bases). This sequence originates from an adult who received the AZD1222 COVID-19 vaccine. The CDR3 nucleotides are TGCGCCAGCAGCGTGACAGGGACTCAAAACATTCAGTACTTC. Protein product: CASSVTGTQNIQYF.